What follows describes a single TCR beta chain. No antigen is known for it. Base qualities are not at hand, and no much larger clone is one base apart. The sample comes from a study of control samples from healthy donors and cancer patients (dated by TCRdb to 2018 to 2021). The method behind the library was the immunoSEQ multiplex PCR assay. Here the immuneACCESS table is served through TCRdb, limited to in-frame sequences with V and J called. Missing clones are a known gap in these copies; in checked studies unresolved V genes cover under half, and the rest lacks a known reason. A total of a few hundred thousand clones appear in this sample, around 90% of them only once. The ten largest make up about 6.3% of the sample. Spanning cysteine to phenylalanine, the CDR3 consists of 16 amino acids. Only CDR3 DNA is held: 48 bases, read in frame from base 1. Trimming removed 5 bases from V and 1 base from J; the gene matches leave 7 bases unexplained. The germline V gene (reference sequence) yields MNHEY for CDR1 and SMNVEV for CDR2.

The sequencing sample was made of PBMCs. This TCR was recovered from a man aged 40-49 years with head and neck cancer. The receptor chain draws on TRBV27 and TRBJ2-5, and 10 junction bases match TRBD1. The nucleotide sequence is given as TGTGCCAGCAGTCCTGGGGACAGGGGAATCCAAGAGACCCAGTACTTC. It translates as CASSPGDRGIQETQYF.